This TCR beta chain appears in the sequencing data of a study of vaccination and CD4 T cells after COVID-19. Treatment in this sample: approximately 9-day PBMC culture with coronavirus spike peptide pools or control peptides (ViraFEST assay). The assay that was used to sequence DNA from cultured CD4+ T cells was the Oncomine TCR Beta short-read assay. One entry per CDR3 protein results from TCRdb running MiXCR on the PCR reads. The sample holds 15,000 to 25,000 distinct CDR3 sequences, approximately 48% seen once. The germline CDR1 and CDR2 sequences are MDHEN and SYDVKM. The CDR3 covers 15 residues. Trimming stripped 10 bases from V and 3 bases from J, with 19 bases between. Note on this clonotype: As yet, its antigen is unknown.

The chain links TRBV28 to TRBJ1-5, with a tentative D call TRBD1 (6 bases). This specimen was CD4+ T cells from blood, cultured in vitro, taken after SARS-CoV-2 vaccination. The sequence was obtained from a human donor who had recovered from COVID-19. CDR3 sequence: CATRQVVGANQPQHF. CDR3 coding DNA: TGTGCCACACGACAGGTTGTGGGGGCCAATCAGCCCCAGCATTTT.